This passage covers 19 T cell receptor beta chains from one sample sequenced in a study of blood T cell repertoires in COVID-19. TCRdb keeps only in-frame clones here, not all; method: immunoSEQ multiplex PCR. The table has more than 40,000 clones, 88% seen once. Source material: peripheral blood. These receptors all come from a man aged 50 or older with active COVID-19.

This rearrangement joins TRBV4-2 to TRBJ1-1, with 7 bases matching TRBD1. V gave up 2 bases and J gave up 6 bases; unmatched junction bases: 18. This CDR3 has 18 residues. Germline loops: CDR1 LGHNA, CDR2 YNFKEQ. CDR3 nucleotide sequence: TGTGCCAGCAGCCAATTCCTGGTCCAACAGGGGCGGTGGGCTGAAGCTTTCTTT. Protein sequence: CASSQFLVQQGRWAEAFF.

This sequence joins TRBV3-1 (or the pseudogene TRBV3-2) and TRBJ1-2; D gene ambiguous. The CDR3 consists of 11 residues. Germline loops: CDR1 LGHDT, CDR2 YNNKEL (reference sequence). V was pared by 0 bases and J by 8 bases, with 4 bases between. The CDR3 protein is CASSQDRGYTF. CDR3 coding DNA: TGTGCCAGCAGCCAAGATCGGGGCTACACCTTC.

The J gene is TRBJ1-3, the V gene TRBV7-6; D is unclear. V was cut by 0 bases and J by 0 bases, with 9 bases left in between. CDR3 length: 16 amino acids. The germline CDR1 and CDR2 sequences are SGHVS and FNYEAQ. This CDR3 is CASSLATGFSGNTIYF. The CDR3 bases are TGTGCCAGCAGCTTAGCGACGGGGTTCTCTGGAAACACCATATATTTT.

The chain joins TRBV3-1 (or the pseudogene TRBV3-2) to TRBJ2-7, with a tentative D call TRBD1 (6 bases). The germline V gene encodes CDR1 LGHDT and CDR2 YNNKEL (reference sequence). Between the trimmed V and J ends, which lost 6 bases and 3 bases, there was a span of 12 bases. The length of the CDR3 is 13 residues. CDR3 loop: CASRKTGLYEQYF. The CDR3 DNA is TGTGCCAGCAGAAAAACAGGGCTCTACGAGCAGTACTTC.

The chain employs TRBV18 and TRBJ1-1; tentatively, D is TRBD1 (5 bases). CDR3 length: 15 residues. V was clipped by 0 bases and J by 4 bases, with 12 bases between them. In germline, CDR1 is KGHSH, CDR2 LQKENI. In DNA, the CDR3 is TGTGCCAGCTCACCACCGCCGAGCGGGGGCACTGAAGCTTTCTTT. Translated: CASSPPPSGGTEAFF.

The chain recombines TRBV5-1 with TRBJ2-5, with D unclear. The CDR3 consists of 13 residues. Germline V CDR1 and CDR2: SGHRS, YFSETQ. V gave up 0 bases and J gave up 5 bases, with 8 bases separating them. CDR3 sequence: CASSLVRSETQYF. CDR3 DNA sequence: TGCGCCAGCAGCTTGGTTCGGTCGGAGACCCAGTACTTC.

The gene calls are TRBV3-1 (or the pseudogene TRBV3-2) and TRBJ2-7, with D possibly being TRBD1 (6 bases). The CDR3 covers 14 residues. CDR1 is LGHDT, CDR2 YNNKEL, per germline (reference sequence). V was cut by 4 bases and J by 1 base, with 11 bases left in between. CDR3: CASSRLTGSYEQYF. The CDR3 nucleotides read TGTGCCAGCAGCCGCCTTACAGGGTCCTACGAGCAGTACTTC.

This chain's CDR3 is CASSLSGDSYEQYF. DNA of the CDR3: TGTGCCAGCAGTTTATCGGGCGACAGCTACGAGCAGTACTTC. V gene TRBV27 combines with J gene TRBJ2-7; the D gene is possibly TRBD1 (5 bases). CDR1 and CDR2 from the germline V gene are MNHEY and SMNVEV (reference sequence). V lost 0 bases and J lost 3, with 9 bases in between. The CDR3 is made up of 14 amino acids.

This clone was recorded only once. This chain links TRBV2 with TRBJ2-5, with D perhaps matching TRBD1 (6 bases). CDR3 length: 14 amino acids. V lost 6 bases to trimming and J lost 1 base, with 12 bases between them. Per the germline V gene, CDR1 is SNHLY and CDR2 is FYNNEI. Here the CDR3 DNA reads TGTGCCAGCAGGCGACAGGAAATCCAAGAGACCCAGTACTTC. Encoded protein: CASRRQEIQETQYF.

This chain uses TRBV24-1 with TRBJ1-1; D unresolved. CDR1 and CDR2 from the germline V gene are KGHDR and SFDVKD. Deletions cut 4 bases from V and 1 base from J, with 15 bases between. The CDR3 consists of 16 residues. The chain's CDR3 is CATSDMLDRPNTEAFF. CDR3 DNA: TGTGCCACCAGTGACATGCTAGATAGGCCGAACACTGAAGCTTTCTTT.

The chain recombines TRBV30 with TRBJ2-7, with 9 bases matching TRBD2. CDR1 and CDR2 from the germline V gene are GTSNPN and SVGIG (reference sequence). This CDR3 comprises 17 residues. The J segment lost 3 bases and the V segment lost 3 bases, leaving 15 bases of the junction unmatched. The CDR3 DNA reads as TGTGCCTGGAGAGATCCTATGGGGACTAGCCCCTACTACGAGCAGTACTTC. This translates into CAWRDPMGTSPYYEQYF. The whole variable domain, filled in from reference TRBV30 and TRBJ2-7, reads SQTIHQWPATLVQPVGSPLSLECTVEGTSNPNLYWYRQAAGRGLQLLFYSVGIGQISSEVPQNLSASRPQDRQFILSSKKLLLSDSGFYLCAWRDPMGTSPYYEQYFGPGTRLTVT.

This chain uses TRBV3-1 (or the pseudogene TRBV3-2) with TRBJ2-5, with a tentative D call TRBD1 (5 bases). Germline V lookup: CDR1 LGHDT, CDR2 YNNKEL (reference sequence). This CDR3 comprises 16 residues. V dropped 3 bases and J dropped 2 bases, with 16 bases sitting between them. The CDR3 coding sequence is TGTGCCAGCAGCCATCAGGGTAATCGGAGACAAGAGACCCAGTACTTC. Encoded protein: CASSHQGNRRQETQYF.

This chain joins TRBV6-5 and TRBJ1-2; TRBD1 agrees at 9 bases. CDR3 length equals 14 residues. V dropped 6 bases and J dropped 0; count of bases not matched to a gene: 2. Germline loops: CDR1 MNHEY, CDR2 SVGAGI. The CDR3 bases are TGTGCCAGCAGGTGGGACAGGGCTAACTATGGCTACACCTTC. Translation gives CASRWDRANYGYTF.

The chain carries TRBV18 and TRBJ2-1, with 7 bases lining up with TRBD1. Per the germline V gene, CDR1 is KGHSH and CDR2 is LQKENI. This CDR3 has 16 amino acids. J lost 1 base, V lost 0 bases, and 3 bases had no gene match. The CDR3 bases are TGTGCCAGCTCACCACCGGCCAGGGGGTCCTACAATGAGCAGTTCTTC. Translation gives CASSPPARGSYNEQFF. Full variable domain (missing parts from reference TRBV18 and TRBJ2-1): NAGVMQNPRHLVRRRGQEARLRCSPMKGHSHVYWYRQLPEEGLKFMVYLQKENIIDESGMPKERFSAEFPKEGPSILRIQQVVRGDSAAYFCASSPPARGSYNEQFFGPGTRLTVL.

V and J are TRBV10-3 and TRBJ2-7, with 10 bases aligning to TRBD1. The CDR3 has 15 amino acids. Looked up from germline, CDR1 is ENHRY and CDR2 is SYGVKD. The V gene end was trimmed by 4 bases and the J gene end by 2 bases; junction bases not matched to a gene: 5. The CDR3: CAISADRGRTYEQYF. The CDR3 coding sequence is TGTGCCATCAGTGCAGACAGGGGGCGAACCTACGAGCAGTACTTC.

The chain carries TRBV28 and TRBJ1-2; 7 bases align to TRBD1. Germline CDR1 MDHEN, CDR2 SYDVKM. The CDR3 has 13 amino acids. V trimming: 7 bases; J trimming: 7 bases; junction bases outside the gene matches: 9. CDR3 in amino acids: CASTRRGPGGYTF. The DNA for the CDR3 is TGTGCCAGCACTAGAAGGGGGCCGGGTGGCTACACCTTC.

V usage is TRBV7-2 and J usage is TRBJ2-3; TRBD2 agrees at 10 bases. CDR3 length: 18 amino acids. From germline, CDR1 is SGHTA and CDR2 FQGNSA. Trimming cost V 1 base and J 2 bases; bases outside gene matches: 9. CDR3 sequence reads: CASSLEGVAGGITDTQYF. The CDR3 DNA follows: TGTGCCAGCAGCTTAGAGGGAGTAGCGGGGGGAATCACAGATACGCAGTATTTT.

V is TRBV5-1 and J is TRBJ1-1; weak D call: TRBD1 (5 bases). Germline assignment: CDR1 SGHRS and CDR2 YFSETQ. This CDR3 contains 15 residues. V lost 1 base and J 4 bases, leaving 14 bases between the germline ends. The CDR3 loop is CASSLRTGGVTEAFF. Written as DNA, the CDR3 is TGCGCCAGCAGCTTGAGGACGGGAGGGGTCACTGAAGCTTTCTTT.

V and J are TRBV7-2 and TRBJ1-4, with D maybe TRBD1 (5 bases). The CDR3 is 16 amino acids. Trimming took off 5 bases at V and 1 base at J, with 14 bases between the two ends. CDR1 is SGHTA, CDR2 FQGNSA, per germline. The CDR3 coding sequence is TGTGCCAGCAGCCAGGGCCGGGGGGTAACTAATGAAAAACTGTTTTTT. It is translated as CASSQGRGVTNEKLFF.